One T cell receptor (beta chain) is described in this entry. These data come from a study of T cells in tuberculosis. This CDR3 region has 15 residues. The junction had 13 bases not matched to a gene; V was cut back by 1 base and J by 15 bases. Germline V gene lookup returns CDR1 SGHTA and CDR2 FQGNSA. Measured with immunoSEQ multiplex PCR; TCRdb has only the in-frame clones, and not every one. Among 25,000 to 35,000 clones listed, about 95% were seen once. The sequenced material came from PBMCs. The chain carries TRBV7-2 and TRBJ2-1; 9 positions agree with TRBD2. This TCR derives from a donor between 5 and 29 years old with latent tuberculosis or without tuberculosis infection. The CDR3 DNA reads TGTGCCAGCAGCTTAGTGGCGCGGGGGGGCAAGGATCCGTTCTTC. It is translated as CASSLVARGGKDPFF.